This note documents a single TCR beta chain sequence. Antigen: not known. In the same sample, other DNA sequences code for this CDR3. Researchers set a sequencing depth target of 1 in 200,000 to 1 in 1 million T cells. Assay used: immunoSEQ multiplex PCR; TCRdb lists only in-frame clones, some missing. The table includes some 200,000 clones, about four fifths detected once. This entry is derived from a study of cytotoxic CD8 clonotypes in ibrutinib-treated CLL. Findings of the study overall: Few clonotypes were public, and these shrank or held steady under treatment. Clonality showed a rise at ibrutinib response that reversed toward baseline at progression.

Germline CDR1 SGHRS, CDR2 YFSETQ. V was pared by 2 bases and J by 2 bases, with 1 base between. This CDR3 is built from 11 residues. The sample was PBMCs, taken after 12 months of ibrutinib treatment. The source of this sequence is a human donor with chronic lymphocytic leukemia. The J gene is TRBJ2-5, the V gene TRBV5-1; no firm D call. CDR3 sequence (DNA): TGCGCCAGCAGCTTTCAAGAGACCCAGTACTTC. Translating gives CASSFQETQYF.